The 29 T cell receptor beta chains in this list originate from one sample, sequenced in a study of blood T cell repertoires in COVID-19. Sequencing was performed with immunoSEQ multiplex PCR; in TCRdb, only in-frame clones are kept and a portion is missing. The sample holds 65,000 to 70,000 clones, approximately 93% seen once. The sequencing input was peripheral blood. All receptors come from a man aged 70-80 years with active COVID-19.

J is TRBJ1-1 and V is TRBV27, with D perhaps TRBD1 (5 bases). V was cut by 5 bases and J by 5 bases, with 18 bases left in between. Germline V CDR1 and CDR2: MNHEY, SMNVEV (reference sequence). The CDR3 sequence is 15 residues long. The CDR3 sequence: CASSLSGSLRTEAFF. CDR3 DNA sequence: TGTGCCAGCAGTCTTTCAGGGTCCCTGAGGACTGAAGCTTTCTTT.

This clone was picked up one time. This chain uses TRBV4-1 with TRBJ1-1, with D unclear. The V end lost 0 bases, the J end lost 0 bases, and 17 bases lay between the germline ends. This CDR3 has 18 residues. Germline values: CDR1 MGHRA, CDR2 YSYEKL. This CDR3 is CASSQDLGFIVMNTEAFF. The CDR3 coding sequence is TGCGCCAGCAGCCAAGATCTAGGTTTTATAGTAATGAACACTGAAGCTTTCTTT.

CDR3 residues: CASSLGGLSSYEQYF. CDR3 nucleotides: TGTGCCAGCAGCTTAGGAGGTTTGTCTAGCTACGAGCAGTACTTC. The rearrangement links TRBV5-4 to TRBJ2-7, with D perhaps TRBD2 (5 bases). The germline gives CDR1 SGHNT, CDR2 YYREEE (reference sequence). The CDR3 has 15 residues. The germline V and J ends were trimmed by 2 bases and 3 bases, with 15 bases remaining between them.

This clone was detected a few times. The chain combines TRBV28 with TRBJ1-5; D possibly corresponds to TRBD1 (5 bases). Germline CDR1 reads MDHEN; CDR2 reads SYDVKM. V was pared by 6 bases and J by 1 base, with 16 bases between. This CDR3 contains 16 residues. CDR3 sequence (DNA): TGTGCCAGCAGCCCTGTCGACAGCTTAAGCAATCAGCCCCAGCATTTT. As protein: CASSPVDSLSNQPQHF.

The J gene is TRBJ2-6, the V gene TRBV10-3; no clear D. Germline lookup yields CDR1 ENHRY and CDR2 SYGVKD. This CDR3 comprises 15 residues. Trimming left V 5 bases short and J 4 bases short, with 12 bases between. The CDR3 here is CAISMPVPGANVLTF. The CDR3 DNA is TGTGCCATCAGTATGCCGGTACCCGGGGCCAACGTCCTGACTTTC.

This clone occurred a few times. The chain uses TRBV28 and TRBJ1-2; D is unresolved. Between the trimmed V and J ends, which lost 5 bases and 8 bases, there was a span of 12 bases. The germline V gene has CDR1 MDHEN and CDR2 SYDVKM. The CDR3 totals 12 residues. CDR3 loop: CASSRSFGGYTF. CDR3 sequence (DNA): TGTGCCAGCAGTCGGAGTTTTGGGGGCTACACCTTC.

The rearrangement joins TRBV27 to TRBJ1-1; 9 bases map to TRBD1. V lost 4 bases and J lost 8; bases outside the gene matches: 5. CDR1 MNHEY and CDR2 SMNVEV come from the germline V gene (reference sequence). The CDR3 contains 13 residues. The CDR3 spells CASSWGQGKEAFF. CDR3 in DNA: TGTGCCAGCAGTTGGGGACAGGGAAAGGAAGCTTTCTTT.

This sequence joins TRBV19 and TRBJ1-1, with 7 bases lining up with TRBD1. J gave up 6 bases and V 10 bases, and 11 bases lay outside the gene matches. Germline assignment: CDR1 LNHDA and CDR2 SQIVND (reference sequence). This CDR3 region has 13 residues. CDR3 protein: CATSGTAGSEAFF. The CDR3 region has the DNA TGTGCCACCAGTGGGACAGCAGGATCTGAAGCTTTCTTT.

This chain joins TRBV6-6 and TRBJ2-3; D is perhaps TRBD2 (6 bases). CDR1 and CDR2 from the germline V gene are MNHNY and SVGAGI (reference sequence). The V and J ends lost 7 bases and 7 bases respectively, with 9 bases between them. The CDR3 has 11 residues. The CDR3: CASTGDYTQYF. DNA for the CDR3: TGTGCCAGCACGGGGGATTATACGCAGTATTTT.

V gene TRBV4-1 combines with J gene TRBJ1-2, with unresolved D. Germline loops: CDR1 MGHRA, CDR2 YSYEKL. CDR3 length: 15 residues. Trimming pared 1 base from V and 1 base from J, leaving 10 bases between. The CDR3: CASSQGRVINYGYTF. The CDR3 DNA sequence: TGCGCCAGCAGCCAAGGGAGGGTCATTAACTATGGCTACACCTTC.

This rearrangement joins TRBV3-1 (or the pseudogene TRBV3-2) to TRBJ2-5, with a weak D call TRBD2 (5 bases). V shed 4 bases and J shed 5 bases, with 8 bases lying between them. This CDR3 contains 12 residues. Germline lookup yields CDR1 LGHDT and CDR2 YNNKEL (reference sequence). The chain's CDR3 is CASSRGRETQYF. DNA of the CDR3: TGTGCCAGCAGCCGAGGGCGGGAGACCCAGTACTTC.

Comment on this clone: One junction end disagrees with the germline gene, perhaps due to a read error. The CDR3 region is CASSQGTSGGYDF. CDR3 DNA: TGTGCCAGCAGCCAAGGGACTAGCGGGGGTTATGACTTC. The chain uses TRBV3-1 (or the pseudogene TRBV3-2) and TRBJ2-5; the match to TRBD2 covers 13 bases. The CDR3 consists of 13 residues. CDR1 LGHDT and CDR2 YNNKEL come from the germline V gene (reference sequence).

The chain couples TRBV14 to TRBJ2-7; D ambiguous. The ends were cut back, 1 base at V and 4 bases at J, with 14 bases in the middle. The CDR3 totals 15 residues. Germline loops: CDR1 SGHDN, CDR2 FVKESK. The CDR3: CASSQGWLRIYEQYF. CDR3 DNA sequence: TGTGCCAGCAGCCAAGGCTGGCTCAGGATTTACGAGCAGTACTTC.

In regard to this clone: This CDR3 is also generated by other DNA sequences in the sample. V gene TRBV5-1 combines with J gene TRBJ2-2; 9 bases align to TRBD1. This CDR3 is built from 15 residues. Germline CDR1 SGHRS, CDR2 YFSETQ. V dropped 0 bases and J dropped 5; count of bases not matched to a gene: 2. CDR3: CASSLDRGRTGELFF. The CDR3 region has the DNA TGCGCCAGCAGCTTGGACAGGGGGCGGACCGGGGAGCTGTTTTTT.

This clone was seen only once. The chain combines TRBV2 with TRBJ1-5; tentatively, D is TRBD1 (5 bases). Looked up from germline, CDR1 is SNHLY and CDR2 is FYNNEI. This CDR3 has 15 residues. V was cut by 6 bases and J by 0 bases, with 12 bases left in between. DNA for the CDR3: TGTGCCAGCAGCCGTTCGACAGTTAGCAATCAGCCCCAGCATTTT. Translated, it gives CASSRSTVSNQPQHF.

The V gene is TRBV4-2, the J gene TRBJ2-3; 9 bases align to TRBD2. The V and J ends lost 0 bases and 5 bases, in that order; junction bases with no gene match: 9. CDR3 size: 17 residues. Germline CDR1 LGHNA, CDR2 YNFKEQ. CDR3 sequence reads: CASSQDLAGGVVDTQYF. DNA for the CDR3: TGTGCCAGCAGCCAAGATCTGGCGGGGGGGGTTGTAGATACGCAGTATTTT.

This chain joins TRBV5-1 and TRBJ2-5; the D gene is possibly TRBD2 (6 bases). The CDR3 is made up of 13 amino acids. Per the germline V gene, CDR1 is SGHRS and CDR2 is YFSETQ. V gave up 7 bases and J gave up 5 bases, with 15 bases separating them. The CDR3 region has the DNA TGCGCCAGCTGGGCTCTAAGCGGGGAGACCCAGTACTTC. Translated: CASWALSGETQYF.

The chain links TRBV6-5 to TRBJ2-1, with 8 bases fitting TRBD2. This CDR3 has 14 amino acids. Germline V gene sequence: CDR1 MNHEY, CDR2 SVGAGI. The junction had 2 bases not matched to a gene; V was cut back by 0 bases and J by 7 bases. The CDR3 spells CASSYSGLGNEQFF. The CDR3 coding sequence is TGTGCCAGCAGTTACTCGGGACTAGGAAATGAGCAGTTCTTC.

This clone was picked up one time. The chain combines TRBV5-1 with TRBJ2-5, with 8 bases that match TRBD1. The CDR3 sequence is 13 residues long. V gave up 5 bases and J gave up 5 bases; unmatched junction bases: 5. Germline CDR1 SGHRS, CDR2 YFSETQ. CDR3 loop: CASRETGAETQYF. The CDR3 nucleotides are TGCGCCAGCAGGGAGACAGGGGCGGAGACCCAGTACTTC.

The chain recombines TRBV19 with TRBJ2-1; unclear D gene. CDR3 length: 16 residues. Trimming removed 5 bases from V and 2 bases from J, with 16 bases in between. The V gene's germline CDR1 is LNHDA and CDR2 SQIVND (reference sequence). CDR3 in amino acids: CASSPGHLKTYNEQFF. CDR3 DNA sequence: TGTGCCAGTAGTCCTGGCCACCTCAAAACCTACAATGAGCAGTTCTTC.

The rearrangement joins TRBV4-2 to TRBJ2-1, with D possibly TRBD1 on 6 matching bases. This CDR3 has 15 amino acids. The V end was cut by 4 bases, the J end by 7 bases, with 17 bases between. Germline V gene data show CDR1 as LGHNA and CDR2 as YNFKEQ. CDR3: CASSRVQGFGNEQFF. In nucleotides, the CDR3 is TGTGCCAGCAGCCGGGTGCAGGGGTTCGGGAATGAGCAGTTCTTC.

This sequence joins TRBV29-1 and TRBJ2-1; possibly TRBD1 for D (6 bases). Trimming removed 7 bases at V and 7 bases at J, with 17 bases between. This CDR3 is built from 13 residues. Germline loops: CDR1 SQVTM, CDR2 ANQGSEA. CDR3 sequence: CSAGLGAGNEQFF. In DNA form, the CDR3 reads TGCAGCGCCGGGTTGGGGGCTGGGAATGAGCAGTTCTTC.

The chain has TRBV10-3 and TRBJ2-1; D is ambiguous. The CDR3 loop spans 14 amino acids. Trimming took 5 bases from V and 1 from J, leaving 9 bases between them. From germline, CDR1 is ENHRY and CDR2 SYGVKD. In nucleotides, the CDR3 is TGTGCCATCAGTTCCGACACTTCCTACAATGAGCAGTTCTTC. Translation gives CAISSDTSYNEQFF.

The V gene is TRBV6-5, the J gene TRBJ2-7; 8 nucleotides align to TRBD2. Looked up from germline, CDR1 is MNHEY and CDR2 is SVGAGI. The CDR3 loop spans 14 amino acids. DNA for the CDR3: TGTGATCCGGGACTAGTCCTTTCGCAGTGGGAGCAGTACGTC. Translated, it gives CDPGLVLSQWEQYV.

This chain connects TRBV18 to TRBJ1-3; possible D gene TRBD1, 5 bases. The CDR3 sequence is 16 residues long. Trimming shortened V by 0 bases and J by 0 bases, and 9 bases separated the two germline ends. In germline, CDR1 is KGHSH, CDR2 LQKENI. The CDR3 region has the DNA TGTGCCAGCTCACCACCGACAGTGCTCTCTGGAAACACCATATATTTT. Translated: CASSPPTVLSGNTIYF. Complete variable domain (other parts from reference TRBV18 and TRBJ1-3): NAGVMQNPRHLVRRRGQEARLRCSPMKGHSHVYWYRQLPEEGLKFMVYLQKENIIDESGMPKERFSAEFPKEGPSILRIQQVVRGDSAAYFCASSPPTVLSGNTIYFGEGSWLTVV.

The rearrangement uses TRBV27 and TRBJ1-2, with 7 bases that match TRBD1. This CDR3 is built from 13 residues. Looked up from germline, CDR1 is MNHEY and CDR2 is SMNVEV (reference sequence). V shed 5 bases and J 7 bases; nucleotides not matched to a gene: 7. The CDR3: CASSRQGLGGYTF. Written as DNA, the CDR3 is TGTGCCAGCAGTAGACAGGGCCTGGGTGGCTACACCTTC.

This clone appeared once. The chain uses TRBV27 and TRBJ1-6; maybe TRBD1 (5 bases). The CDR3 runs 15 residues. V was clipped by 9 bases and J by 8 bases, with 20 bases between them. Germline V gives CDR1 MNHEY, CDR2 SMNVEV (reference sequence). This CDR3 reads CASTPEGLAYSPLHF. CDR3 sequence (DNA): TGTGCCAGTACCCCCGAGGGACTCGCGTATTCACCCCTCCACTTT.

V usage is TRBV7-2 and J usage is TRBJ2-7; 9 nucleotides match TRBD2. V shed 5 bases, J shed 3 bases, and the junction held 5 bases outside the gene matches. Germline V gives CDR1 SGHTA, CDR2 FQGNSA. The CDR3 covers 14 residues. The DNA for the CDR3 is TGTGCCAGCAGCCAAGGACTAGCGCGCTACGAGCAGTACGTC. This sequence encodes CASSQGLARYEQYV.

V is TRBV18 and J is TRBJ2-1, with D possibly TRBD2 on 5 matching bases. Germline V gene lookup returns CDR1 KGHSH and CDR2 LQKENI. V was clipped by 2 bases and J by 0 bases, with 11 bases between them. CDR3 length: 16 amino acids. The DNA of the CDR3 is TGTGCCAGCTCACCAGCGGGCCGGAGCTCCTACAATGAGCAGTTCTTC. Protein: CASSPAGRSSYNEQFF.